The source of this TCR beta chain is a study of post-analysis software for immune sequencing data. At the level of the study: Patients had relapsing-remitting, secondary progressive or progressive-relapsing multiple sclerosis; some lacked subtype.

This clonotype was seen more than once but under ten times. The antigen is undetermined. The V gene's germline CDR1 is MDHEN and CDR2 SYDVKM. Deletions cut 9 bases from V and 0 bases from J, with 9 bases between. The CDR3 totals 12 residues. Study results and limitations: Clustering by F measure revealed strong co-clustering among samples prepared together in one batch. Controls showed lower frequencies than patients for five TRBV segments, and TRBV5-6, TRBV5-1 and TRBV20-1 were among these. Relative to controls, patients with multiple sclerosis showed significantly lower normalized Chao1 diversity.

Unique molecular identifiers were carried by the TCR beta cDNA libraries. It was from roughly 1.1 to 9.2 million T cells that about half a million cDNA molecules came. TCRdb redid the calling of the PCR reads with MiXCR, one entry per CDR3 protein. The sample comprises about 430,000 distinct CDR3 sequences, 39% of which are singletons, and 7.6% rests with the top ten. This clonotype was sampled from a girl aged 2-10 years with multiple sclerosis. Input material: blood. The chain recombines TRBV28 with TRBJ2-7; no reliable D call. CDR3 sequence (DNA): TGTGCCAGTAGTCGCTACTCCTACGAGCAGTACTTC. It encodes CASSRYSYEQYF.